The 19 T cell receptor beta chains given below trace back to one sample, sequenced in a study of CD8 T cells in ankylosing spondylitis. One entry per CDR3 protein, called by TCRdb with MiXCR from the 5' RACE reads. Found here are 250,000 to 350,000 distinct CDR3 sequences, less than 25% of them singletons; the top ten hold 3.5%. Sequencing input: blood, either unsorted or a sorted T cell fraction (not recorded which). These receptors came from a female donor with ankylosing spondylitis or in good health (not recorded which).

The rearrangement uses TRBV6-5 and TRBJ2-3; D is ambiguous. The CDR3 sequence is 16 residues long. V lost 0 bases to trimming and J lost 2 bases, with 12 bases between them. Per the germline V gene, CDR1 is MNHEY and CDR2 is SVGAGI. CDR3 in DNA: TGTGCCAGCAGTTACTCTACGCGCACCTCCACAGATACGCAGTATTTT. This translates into CASSYSTRTSTDTQYF.

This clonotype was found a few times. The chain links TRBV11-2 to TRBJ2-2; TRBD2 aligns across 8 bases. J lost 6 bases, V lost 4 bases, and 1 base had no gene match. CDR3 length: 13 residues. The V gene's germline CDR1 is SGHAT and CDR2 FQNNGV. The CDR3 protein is CASSWTSPGELFF. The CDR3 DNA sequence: TGTGCCAGCAGCTGGACTAGCCCCGGGGAGCTGTTTTTT.

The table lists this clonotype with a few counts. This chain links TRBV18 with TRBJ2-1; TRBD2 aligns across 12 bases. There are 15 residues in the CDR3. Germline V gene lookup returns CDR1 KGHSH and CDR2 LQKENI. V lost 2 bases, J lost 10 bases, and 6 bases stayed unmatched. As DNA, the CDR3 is TGTGCCAGCTCACCAGGACTAGCGGGAACCCACGAGCAGTTCTTC. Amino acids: CASSPGLAGTHEQFF.

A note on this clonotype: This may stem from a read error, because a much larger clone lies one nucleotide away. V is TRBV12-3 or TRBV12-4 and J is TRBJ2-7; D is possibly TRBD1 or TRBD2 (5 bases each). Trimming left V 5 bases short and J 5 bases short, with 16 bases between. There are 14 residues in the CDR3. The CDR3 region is CASSNYGTLNEQYF. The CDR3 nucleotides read TGTGCCAGCAGTAATTATGGGACCCTCAACGAGCAGTACTTC.

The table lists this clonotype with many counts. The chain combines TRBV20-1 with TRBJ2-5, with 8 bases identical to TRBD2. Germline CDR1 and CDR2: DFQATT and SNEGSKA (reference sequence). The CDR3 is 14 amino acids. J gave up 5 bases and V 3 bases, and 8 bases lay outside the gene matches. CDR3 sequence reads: CSARAGTRGETQYF. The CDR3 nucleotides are TGCAGTGCTAGGGCCGGGACTAGGGGGGAGACCCAGTACTTC.

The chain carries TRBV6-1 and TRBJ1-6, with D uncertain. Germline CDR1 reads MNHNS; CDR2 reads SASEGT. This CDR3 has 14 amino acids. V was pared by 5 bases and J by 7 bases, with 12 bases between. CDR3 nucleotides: TGTGCCAGCAGTCGAGCCGGCTCGAATTCACCCCTCCACTTT. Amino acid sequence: CASSRAGSNSPLHF.

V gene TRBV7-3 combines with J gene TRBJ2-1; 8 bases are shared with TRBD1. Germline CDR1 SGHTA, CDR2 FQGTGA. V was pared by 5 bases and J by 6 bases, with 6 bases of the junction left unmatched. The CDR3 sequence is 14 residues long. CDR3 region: CASSLHRGSNEQFF. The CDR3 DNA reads TGTGCCAGCAGCCTCCACAGGGGGTCCAATGAGCAGTTCTTC.

This CDR3 is CASRRGTAYNEQFF. CDR3 nucleotide sequence: TGTGCCAGCAGGAGGGGAACAGCATACAATGAGCAGTTCTTC. The V and J genes are TRBV7-2 and TRBJ2-1, with D possibly being TRBD1 or TRBD2 (5 bases each). V shed 6 bases and J shed 4 bases, with 13 bases lying between them. Germline V gene data show CDR1 as SGHTA and CDR2 as FQGNSA. This CDR3 is built from 14 residues.

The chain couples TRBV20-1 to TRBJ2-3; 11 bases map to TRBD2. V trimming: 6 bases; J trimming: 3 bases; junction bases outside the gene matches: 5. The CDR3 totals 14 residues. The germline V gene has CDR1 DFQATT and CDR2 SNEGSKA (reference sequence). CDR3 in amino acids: CSALLAGDTDTQYF. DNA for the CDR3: TGCAGTGCCCTACTAGCGGGAGATACAGATACGCAGTATTTT.

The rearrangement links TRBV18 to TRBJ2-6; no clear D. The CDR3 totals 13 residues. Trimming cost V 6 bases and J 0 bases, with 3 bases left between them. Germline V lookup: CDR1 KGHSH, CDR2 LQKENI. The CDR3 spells CASSASGANVLTF. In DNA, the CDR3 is TGTGCCAGCTCTGCCTCTGGGGCCAACGTCCTGACTTTC.

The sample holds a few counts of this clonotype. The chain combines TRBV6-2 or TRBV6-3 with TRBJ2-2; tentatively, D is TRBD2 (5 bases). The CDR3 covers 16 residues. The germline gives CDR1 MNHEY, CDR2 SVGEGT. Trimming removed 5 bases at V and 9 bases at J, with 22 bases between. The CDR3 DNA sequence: TGTGCCAGCAGTCCAATACTAAGCGGTGCGATTTGGGAGCTGTTTTTT. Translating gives CASSPILSGAIWELFF.

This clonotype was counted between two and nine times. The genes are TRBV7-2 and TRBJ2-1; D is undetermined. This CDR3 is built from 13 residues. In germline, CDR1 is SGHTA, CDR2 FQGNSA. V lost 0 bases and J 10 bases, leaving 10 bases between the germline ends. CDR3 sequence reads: CASSLATYGEQFF. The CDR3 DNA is TGTGCCAGCAGCTTAGCTACCTATGGGGAGCAGTTCTTC. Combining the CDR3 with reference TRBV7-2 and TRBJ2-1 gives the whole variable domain GAGVSQSPSNKVTEKGKDVELRCDPISGHTALYWYRQSLGQGLEFLIYFQGNSAPDKSGLPSDRFSAERTGGSVSTLTIQRTQQEDSAVYLCASSLATYGEQFFGPGTRLTVL.

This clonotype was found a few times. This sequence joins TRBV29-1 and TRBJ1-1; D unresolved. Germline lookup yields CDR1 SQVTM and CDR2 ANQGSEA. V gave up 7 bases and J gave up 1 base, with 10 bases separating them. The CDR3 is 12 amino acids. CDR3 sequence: CSGYGGNTEAFF. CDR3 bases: TGCAGCGGTTACGGAGGGAACACTGAAGCTTTCTTT.

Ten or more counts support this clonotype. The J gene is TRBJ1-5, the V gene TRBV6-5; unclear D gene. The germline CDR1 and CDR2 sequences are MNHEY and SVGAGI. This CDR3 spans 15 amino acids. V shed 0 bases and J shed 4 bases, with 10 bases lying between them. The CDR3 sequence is CASSYSRSANQPQHF. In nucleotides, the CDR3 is TGTGCCAGCAGTTACTCGAGGTCGGCAAATCAGCCCCAGCATTTT.

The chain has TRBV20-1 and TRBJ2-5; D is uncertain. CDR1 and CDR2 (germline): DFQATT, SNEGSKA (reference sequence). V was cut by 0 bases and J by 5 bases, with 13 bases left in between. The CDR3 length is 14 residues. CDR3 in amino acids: CSARDGRLGETQYF. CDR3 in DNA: TGCAGTGCTAGAGATGGGCGCTTAGGGGAGACCCAGTACTTC.

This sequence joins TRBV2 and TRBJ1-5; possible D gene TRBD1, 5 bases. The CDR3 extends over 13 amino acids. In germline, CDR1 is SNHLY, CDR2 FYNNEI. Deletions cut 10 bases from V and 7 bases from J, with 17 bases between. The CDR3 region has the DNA TGTGCCACCACCGGGGGAGAAAGGCAGCCCCAGCATTTT. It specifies CATTGGERQPQHF.

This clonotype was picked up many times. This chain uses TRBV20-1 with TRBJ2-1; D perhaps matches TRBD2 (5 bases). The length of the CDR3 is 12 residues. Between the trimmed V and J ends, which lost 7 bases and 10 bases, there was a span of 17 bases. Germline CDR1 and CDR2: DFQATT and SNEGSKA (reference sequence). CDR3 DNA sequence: TGCAGTGGGACTCTAGGGTACTTGGAGCAGTTCTTC. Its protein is CSGTLGYLEQFF.

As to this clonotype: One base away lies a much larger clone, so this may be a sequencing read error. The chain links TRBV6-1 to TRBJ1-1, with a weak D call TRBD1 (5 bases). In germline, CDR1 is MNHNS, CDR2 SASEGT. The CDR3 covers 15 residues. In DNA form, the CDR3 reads TGTACCAGCAAAGGGGCGGAAGCCCTGAACACTGAAGCTTTCTTT. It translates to CTSKGAEALNTEAFF.

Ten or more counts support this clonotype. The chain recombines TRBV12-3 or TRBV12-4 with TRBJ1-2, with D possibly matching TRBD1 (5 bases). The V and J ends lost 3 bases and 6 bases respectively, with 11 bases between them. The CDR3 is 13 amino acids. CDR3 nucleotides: TGTGCCAGCAGTTTGTCGGGGGTAGATGGCTACACCTTC. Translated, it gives CASSLSGVDGYTF.